The 23 T cell receptor beta chains below come from one sample, sequenced in a study of blood T cells in healthy people across ages. Then a second PCR, running roughly 7 to 11 cycles, was carried out with a sample-barcoded 5' primer and a J-beta primer mix. TCRdb reprocessed the 5' RACE reads via MiXCR and lists one record per CDR3 protein. The sample contains roughly 680,000 distinct CDR3 sequences, approximately 49% of which appear only once. The specimen was blood. These receptors originate from a woman aged 55-70 years in good health.

This chain links TRBV20-1 with TRBJ2-6; 12 positions match TRBD1. The J segment lost 2 bases and the V segment lost 5 bases, leaving 4 bases of the junction unmatched. Germline V gene lookup returns CDR1 DFQATT and CDR2 SNEGSKA (reference sequence). The CDR3 totals 16 residues. The CDR3 loop is CSAVGTGGAGANVLTF. CDR3 in DNA: TGCAGTGCTGTCGGGACAGGGGGCGCTGGGGCCAACGTCCTGACTTTC.

This clonotype has more than one count but fewer than ten. The gene calls are TRBV15 and TRBJ1-2, with D uncertain. The V end was cut by 5 bases, the J end by 0 bases, with 7 bases between. The CDR3 is 13 residues long. Germline-derived CDR1 and CDR2 are LNHNV and YYDKDF (reference sequence). The CDR3 region has the DNA TGTGCCACCAGCCCAGACACTAACTATGGCTACACCTTC. Translating gives CATSPDTNYGYTF. The full variable domain, its missing parts supplied by reference TRBV15 and TRBJ1-2, is DAMVIQNPRYQVTQFGKPVTLSCSQTLNHNVMYWYQQKSSQAPKLLFHYYDKDFNNEADTPDNFQSRRPNTSFCFLDIRSPGLGDTAMYLCATSPDTNYGYTFGSGTRLTVV.

CDR3 region: CSAVTSGSGSSYNEQFF. The CDR3 DNA sequence: TGCAGTGCTGTGACTAGCGGGAGTGGGAGCTCCTACAATGAGCAGTTCTTC. This sequence joins TRBV20-1 and TRBJ2-1; 12 bases line up with TRBD2. V shed 5 bases, J shed 0 bases, and the junction held 8 bases outside the gene matches. Germline V CDR1 and CDR2: DFQATT, SNEGSKA (reference sequence). CDR3 size: 17 residues.

The J gene is TRBJ2-6, the V gene TRBV27, with D perhaps TRBD1 or TRBD2 (6 bases each). V dropped 1 base and J dropped 3 bases, with 16 bases sitting between them. The CDR3 totals 18 residues. Germline CDR1 reads MNHEY; CDR2 reads SMNVEV (reference sequence). CDR3 bases: TGTGCCAGCAGTTTATTTTACCCGGGGGCGCTTGGGGCCAACGTCCTGACTTTC. Its translation: CASSLFYPGALGANVLTF.

Of note for this clonotype: One end of the junction is discordant with germline, which a read error may explain. The CDR3 nucleotides are TGTGTCAGCAGCGTCGAGGACTTCTACAATGAGCAGTTCTTC. Protein sequence: CVSSVEDFYNEQFF. V gene TRBV9 combines with J gene TRBJ2-1; a possible D gene is TRBD2 (5 bases). CDR1 and CDR2 from the germline V gene are SGDLS and YYNGEE. This CDR3 has 14 residues.

The gene calls are TRBV11-2 and TRBJ2-5, with 8 bases identical to TRBD2. V dropped 5 bases and J dropped 4; count of bases not matched to a gene: 9. This CDR3 has 15 amino acids. Germline V gene sequence: CDR1 SGHAT, CDR2 FQNNGV. The chain's CDR3 is CASSLPSGGPETQYF. CDR3 in DNA: TGTGCCAGCAGCCTGCCATCGGGAGGGCCAGAGACCCAGTACTTC.

The chain couples TRBV29-1 to TRBJ2-7, with TRBD2 as a possible D gene (5 bases). CDR3 size: 12 residues. Germline values: CDR1 SQVTM, CDR2 ANQGSEA. V lost 4 bases and J lost 9, with 16 bases in between. The CDR3 region is CSVGGGGLGQYF. Written as DNA, the CDR3 is TGCAGCGTTGGCGGCGGCGGACTTGGGCAGTACTTC.

The chain joins TRBV4-3 to TRBJ2-5, with 12 positions matching TRBD2. Germline lookup yields CDR1 LGHNA and CDR2 YSLEER. CDR3 length: 15 residues. V shed 4 bases and J 7 bases; nucleotides not matched to a gene: 7. The CDR3 nucleotides are TGCGCCAGCAGCCCAAGACTAGCGGGGGCAGGGACCCAGTACTTC. It translates to CASSPRLAGAGTQYF.

This rearrangement joins TRBV7-3 to TRBJ2-1; a weak D match, TRBD2 (5 bases). Trimming shortened V by 1 base and J by 4 bases, and 11 bases separated the two germline ends. CDR1 and CDR2 from the germline V gene are SGHTA and FQGTGA. The CDR3 contains 15 residues. Written as DNA, the CDR3 is TGTGCCAGCAGCTTAAGGCATCTAGCATACAATGAGCAGTTCTTC. Protein: CASSLRHLAYNEQFF.

The genes are TRBV7-2 and TRBJ1-2; D call uncertain. This CDR3 contains 13 residues. Trimming shortened V by 3 bases and J by 2 bases, and 7 bases separated the two germline ends. Per the germline V gene, CDR1 is SGHTA and CDR2 is FQGNSA. CDR3 sequence reads: CASSFLGNYGYTF. CDR3 DNA: TGTGCCAGCAGCTTTCTTGGAAACTATGGCTACACCTTC.

The J gene is TRBJ2-1, the V gene TRBV6-2 or TRBV6-3, with a weak D call TRBD1 (5 bases). The J call may not be correct, given that the DNA end is closer to TRBJ2-7. This CDR3 region has 13 residues. Germline CDR1 and CDR2: MNHEY and SVGEGT. CDR3 DNA sequence: TGTGCCAGCAGTAAGGACACCTACAATGAGCAGTACTTC. This codes for CASSKDTYNEQYF.

Only a few counts were recorded for this clonotype. The CDR3 DNA is TGTGCCAGCAGTTTATCGGCCAAAAACATTCAGTACTTC. Protein sequence: CASSLSAKNIQYF. The chain employs TRBV27 and TRBJ2-4; D ambiguous. This CDR3 has 13 amino acids. The germline V gene has CDR1 MNHEY and CDR2 SMNVEV (reference sequence). The germline V and J ends were trimmed by 0 bases and 1 base, with 1 base remaining between them.

This chain joins TRBV18 and TRBJ2-2; possibly TRBD1 or TRBD2 for D (5 bases each). The CDR3 runs to 19 residues. In germline, CDR1 is KGHSH, CDR2 LQKENI. Trimming removed 4 bases from V and 2 bases from J, with 23 bases in between. The CDR3 nucleotides read TGTGCCAGCTCACAACAAGGGGCCGTGAGGGTTTTCAACACCGGGGAGCTGTTTTTT. Translation gives CASSQQGAVRVFNTGELFF.

The chain combines TRBV21-1 with TRBJ2-6; the tabulated D call, TRBD2, remains unverified against the DNA. TRBV21-1 corresponds to a pseudogene. This CDR3 spans 18 amino acids. The CDR3 nucleotides are TGTGCCAGCAGCAAATATCGGGATGGGAACTCTGGGGCCAACGTCCTGACTTTC. Translated: CASSKYRDGNSGANVLTF.

The rearrangement joins TRBV6-5 to TRBJ2-7; TRBD1 is a possible D gene (5 bases). Trimming removed 2 bases from V and 3 bases from J, with 8 bases in between. CDR1 is MNHEY and CDR2 is SVGAGI in the germline V gene. This CDR3 is built from 13 residues. CDR3 DNA sequence: TGTGCCAGCAGTTACGGGGCAGTCTACGAGCAGTACTTC. This encodes CASSYGAVYEQYF.

This clonotype has just a few counts. The V gene is TRBV5-1, the J gene TRBJ2-7; perhaps TRBD1 as D (6 bases). CDR1 is SGHRS, CDR2 YFSETQ, per germline. The CDR3 sequence is 14 residues long. Trimming shortened V by 4 bases and J by 1 base, and 12 bases separated the two germline ends. For the CDR3, the DNA is TGCGCCAGCAGCAGAAGACAGGCATCCTACGAGCAGTACTTC. Protein: CASSRRQASYEQYF.

CDR3 nucleotide sequence: TGTGCCAGCAGCCAAACGGGACTAGCGGGAGGGGGCTACGAGCAGTACTTC. Translating gives CASSQTGLAGGGYEQYF. The rearrangement joins TRBV4-2 to TRBJ2-7; 16 positions match TRBD2. V lost 2 bases to trimming and J lost 3 bases; unmatched junction nucleotides: 4. This CDR3 has 17 amino acids. Per germline, CDR1 LGHNA and CDR2 YNFKEQ.

The chain has TRBV5-6 and TRBJ1-2; 9 positions agree with TRBD1. CDR1 SGHDT and CDR2 YYEEEE come from the germline V gene. The CDR3 length is 15 residues. With V trimmed by 4 bases and J by 4 bases, 8 bases remained unmatched. For the CDR3, the DNA is TGTGCCAGCAGCGAGGGGACAGGGCGGCCCTATGGCTACACCTTC. Translating gives CASSEGTGRPYGYTF.

The rearrangement joins TRBV4-3 to TRBJ1-3; no reliable D call. Per germline, CDR1 LGHNA and CDR2 YSLEER. The CDR3 is 16 amino acids. V was cut by 1 base and J by 0 bases, with 10 bases left in between. CDR3 loop: CASSQGSEGSGNTIYF. For the CDR3, the DNA is TGCGCCAGCAGCCAAGGGTCAGAGGGCTCTGGAAACACCATATATTTT.

Concerning this clonotype: A read error may produce the germline difference seen at one junction end. The chain recombines TRBV12-3 or TRBV12-4 with TRBJ1-5; D remains ambiguous. The CDR3 contains 16 residues. The CDR3 nucleotides are TGTGCTAGCAGTTTATTGGGCGCCAGACCCAATCAGCCCCAGCATTTT. This codes for CASSLLGARPNQPQHF.

CDR3 in amino acids: CAISERLSGERSTDTQYF. The CDR3 nucleotides are TGTGCCATCAGTGAGAGACTGTCCGGAGAACGAAGCACAGATACGCAGTATTTT. This chain uses TRBV10-3 with TRBJ2-3; D unclear. V was trimmed by 2 bases and J by 0 bases, leaving 18 bases between them. Germline lookup yields CDR1 ENHRY and CDR2 SYGVKD. CDR3 length: 18 residues.

This clonotype came up a few times. V usage is TRBV2 and J usage is TRBJ1-6; D not resolved. Germline-derived CDR1 and CDR2 are SNHLY and FYNNEI. The CDR3 length is 13 residues. Trimming removed 6 bases from V and 7 bases from J, with 10 bases in between. The CDR3 protein is CASSDSVNSPLHF. CDR3 DNA sequence: TGTGCCAGCAGCGACTCCGTGAATTCACCCCTCCACTTT.

This clonotype was counted only a few times. The chain is built from TRBV28 and TRBJ2-3; no firm D call. Trimming took 7 bases from V and 0 from J, leaving 8 bases between them. This CDR3 is built from 13 residues. In germline, CDR1 is MDHEN, CDR2 SYDVKM. The CDR3 DNA is TGTGCCAGCACCCCCGACAGCACAGATACGCAGTATTTT. Protein product: CASTPDSTDTQYF.